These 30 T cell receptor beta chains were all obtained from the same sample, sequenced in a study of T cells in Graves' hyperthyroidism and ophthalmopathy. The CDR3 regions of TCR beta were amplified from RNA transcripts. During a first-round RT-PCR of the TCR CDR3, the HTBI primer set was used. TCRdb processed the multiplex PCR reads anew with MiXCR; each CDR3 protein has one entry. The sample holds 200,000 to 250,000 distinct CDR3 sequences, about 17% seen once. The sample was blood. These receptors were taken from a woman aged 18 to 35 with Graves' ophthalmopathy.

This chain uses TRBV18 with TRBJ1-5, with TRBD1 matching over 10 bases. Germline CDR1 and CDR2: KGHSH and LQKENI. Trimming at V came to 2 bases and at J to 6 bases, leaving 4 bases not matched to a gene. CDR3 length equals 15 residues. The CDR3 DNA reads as TGTGCCAGCTCACCATTCGGACAGGGGGGTCAGCCCCAGCATTTT. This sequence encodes CASSPFGQGGQPQHF.

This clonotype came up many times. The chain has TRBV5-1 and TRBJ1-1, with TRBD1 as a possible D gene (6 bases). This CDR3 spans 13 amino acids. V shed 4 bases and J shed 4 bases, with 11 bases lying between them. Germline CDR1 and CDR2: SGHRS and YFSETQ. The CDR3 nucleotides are TGCGCCAGCAGCGAAGGACAGACCACTGAAGCTTTCTTT. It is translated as CASSEGQTTEAFF.

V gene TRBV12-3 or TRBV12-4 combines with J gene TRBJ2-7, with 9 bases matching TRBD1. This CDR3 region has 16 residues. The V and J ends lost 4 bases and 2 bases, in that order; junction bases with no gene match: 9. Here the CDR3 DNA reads TGTGCCAGCAGTTCCCCCGGGACAGGGCCTCCCTACGAGCAGTACTTC. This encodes CASSSPGTGPPYEQYF.

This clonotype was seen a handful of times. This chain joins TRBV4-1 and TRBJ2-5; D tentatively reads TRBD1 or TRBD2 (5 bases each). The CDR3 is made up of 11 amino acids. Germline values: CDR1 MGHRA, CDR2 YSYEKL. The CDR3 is CGQRGEETQYF. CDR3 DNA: TGCGGCCAACGGGGCGAAGAGACCCAGTACTTC.

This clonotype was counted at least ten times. As DNA, the CDR3 is TGTGCCAGCAGCTTATATGGCACTGAAGCTTTCTTT. This gives the protein CASSLYGTEAFF. The rearrangement uses TRBV13 and TRBJ1-1, with unresolved D. CDR1 is PRHDT, CDR2 FYEKMQ, per germline (reference sequence). V was cut by 2 bases and J by 4 bases, with 5 bases left in between. The length of the CDR3 is 12 residues.

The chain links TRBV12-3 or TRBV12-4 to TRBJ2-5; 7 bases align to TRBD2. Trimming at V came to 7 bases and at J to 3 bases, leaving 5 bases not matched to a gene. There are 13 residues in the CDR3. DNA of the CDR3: TGTGCCAGCAAGGCAGCGGGGAAAGAGACCCAGTACTTC. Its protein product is CASKAAGKETQYF.

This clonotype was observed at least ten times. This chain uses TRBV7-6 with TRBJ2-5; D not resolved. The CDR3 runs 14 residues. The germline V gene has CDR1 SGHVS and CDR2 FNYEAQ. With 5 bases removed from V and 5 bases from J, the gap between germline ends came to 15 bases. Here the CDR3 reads CASSTGPSTETQYF. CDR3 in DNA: TGTGCCAGCAGCACTGGACCCTCTACGGAGACCCAGTACTTC.

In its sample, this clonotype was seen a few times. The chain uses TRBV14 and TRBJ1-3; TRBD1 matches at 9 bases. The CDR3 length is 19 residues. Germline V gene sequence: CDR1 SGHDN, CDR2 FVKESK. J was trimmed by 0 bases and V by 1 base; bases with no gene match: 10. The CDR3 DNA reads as TGTGCCAGCAGCCAAGCGCCGGGACAGGGCTATGGCTCTGGAAACACCATATATTTT. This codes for CASSQAPGQGYGSGNTIYF. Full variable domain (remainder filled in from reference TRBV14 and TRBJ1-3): EAGVTQFPSHSVIEKGQTVTLRCDPISGHDNLYWYRRVMGKEIKFLLHFVKESKQDESGMPNNRFLAERTGGTYSTLKVQPAELEDSGVYFCASSQAPGQGYGSGNTIYFGEGSWLTVV.

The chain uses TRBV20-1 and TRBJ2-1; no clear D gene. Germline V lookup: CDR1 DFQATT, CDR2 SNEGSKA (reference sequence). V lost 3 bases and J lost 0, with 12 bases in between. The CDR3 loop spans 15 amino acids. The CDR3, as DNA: TGCAGTGCTAGTCCTCTCCCCAGCTCCTACAATGAGCAGTTCTTC. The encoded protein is CSASPLPSSYNEQFF.

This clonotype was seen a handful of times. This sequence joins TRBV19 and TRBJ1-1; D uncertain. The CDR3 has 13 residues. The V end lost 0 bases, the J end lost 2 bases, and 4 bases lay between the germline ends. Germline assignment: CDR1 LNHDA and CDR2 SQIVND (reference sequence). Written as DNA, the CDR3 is TGTGCCAGTAGTATAGATGGAAACACTGAAGCTTTCTTT. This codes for CASSIDGNTEAFF. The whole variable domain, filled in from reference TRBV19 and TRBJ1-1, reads DGGITQSPKYLFRKEGQNVTLSCEQNLNHDAMYWYRQDPGQGLRLIYYSQIVNDFQKGDIAEGYSVSREKKESFPLTVTSAQKNPTAFYLCASSIDGNTEAFFGQGTRLTVV.

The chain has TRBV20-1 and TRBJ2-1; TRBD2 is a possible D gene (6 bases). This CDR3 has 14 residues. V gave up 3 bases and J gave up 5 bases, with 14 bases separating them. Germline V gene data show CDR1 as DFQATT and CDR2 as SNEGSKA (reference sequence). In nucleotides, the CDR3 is TGCAGTGCTAGGTCCCGGGAGAGGCACAATGAGCAGTTCTTC. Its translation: CSARSRERHNEQFF.

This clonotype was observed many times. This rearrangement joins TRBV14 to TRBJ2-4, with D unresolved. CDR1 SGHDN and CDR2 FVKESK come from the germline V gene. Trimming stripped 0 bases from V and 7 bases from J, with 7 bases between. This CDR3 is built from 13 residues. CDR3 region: CASSQDWWNIQYF. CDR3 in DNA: TGTGCCAGCAGCCAAGATTGGTGGAACATTCAGTACTTC.

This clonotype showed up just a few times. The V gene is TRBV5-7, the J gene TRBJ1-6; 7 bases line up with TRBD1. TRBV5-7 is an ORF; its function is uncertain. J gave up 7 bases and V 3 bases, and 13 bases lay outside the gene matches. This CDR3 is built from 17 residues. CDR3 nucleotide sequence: TGTGCCAGCAGCTCCAGGGGGTCCGTTAGTGGGAATTCACCCCTCCACTTT. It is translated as CASSSRGSVSGNSPLHF.

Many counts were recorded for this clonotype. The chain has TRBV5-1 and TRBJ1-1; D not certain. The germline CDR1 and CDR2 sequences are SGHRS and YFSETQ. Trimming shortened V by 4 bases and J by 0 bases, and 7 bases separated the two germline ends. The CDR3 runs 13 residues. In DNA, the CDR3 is TGCGCCAGCAGCACTACGATGAACACTGAAGCTTTCTTT. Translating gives CASSTTMNTEAFF. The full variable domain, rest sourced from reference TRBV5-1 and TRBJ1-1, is KAGVTQTPRYLIKTRGQQVTLSCSPISGHRSVSWYQQTPGQGLQFLFEYFSETQRNKGNFPGRFSGRQFSNSRSEMNVSTLELGDSALYLCASSTTMNTEAFFGQGTRLTVV.

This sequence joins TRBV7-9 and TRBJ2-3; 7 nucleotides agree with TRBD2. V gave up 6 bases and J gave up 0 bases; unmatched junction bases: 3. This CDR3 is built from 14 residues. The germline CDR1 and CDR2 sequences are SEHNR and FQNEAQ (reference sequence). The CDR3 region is CASRWGGSTDTQYF. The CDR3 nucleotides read TGTGCCAGCAGGTGGGGGGGGAGCACAGATACGCAGTATTTT.

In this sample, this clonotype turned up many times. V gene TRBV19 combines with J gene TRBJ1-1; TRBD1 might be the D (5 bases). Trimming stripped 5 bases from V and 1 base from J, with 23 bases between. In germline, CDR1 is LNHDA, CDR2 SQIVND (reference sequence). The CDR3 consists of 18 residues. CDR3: CASSPYSYRDGRNTEAFF. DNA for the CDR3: TGTGCCAGTAGTCCTTACTCTTACCGGGACGGGAGGAACACTGAAGCTTTCTTT. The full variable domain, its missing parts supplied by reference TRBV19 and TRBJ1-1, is DGGITQSPKYLFRKEGQNVTLSCEQNLNHDAMYWYRQDPGQGLRLIYYSQIVNDFQKGDIAEGYSVSREKKESFPLTVTSAQKNPTAFYLCASSPYSYRDGRNTEAFFGQGTRLTVV.

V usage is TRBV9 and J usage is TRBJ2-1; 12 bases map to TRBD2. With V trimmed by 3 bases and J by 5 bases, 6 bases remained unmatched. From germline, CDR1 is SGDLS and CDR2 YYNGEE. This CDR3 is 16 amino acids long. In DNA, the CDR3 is TGTGCCAGCAGCGCCTTAGGGACTAGCGGGCACAATGAGCAGTTCTTC. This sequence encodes CASSALGTSGHNEQFF.

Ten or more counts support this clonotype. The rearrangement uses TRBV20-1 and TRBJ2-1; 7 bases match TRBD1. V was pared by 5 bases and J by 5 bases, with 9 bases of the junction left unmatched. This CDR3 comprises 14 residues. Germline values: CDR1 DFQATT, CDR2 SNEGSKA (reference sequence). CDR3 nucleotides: TGCAGTGCTTCCCCGGGACAGAGAGACAATGAGCAGTTCTTC. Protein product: CSASPGQRDNEQFF.

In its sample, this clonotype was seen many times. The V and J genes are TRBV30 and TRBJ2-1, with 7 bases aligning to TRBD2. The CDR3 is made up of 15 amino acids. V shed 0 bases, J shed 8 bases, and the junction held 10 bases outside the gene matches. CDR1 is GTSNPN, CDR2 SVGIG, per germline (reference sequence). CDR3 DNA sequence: TGTGCCTGGAGTGTAGGGGCGGGAGTTATGGATGAGCAGTTCTTC. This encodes CAWSVGAGVMDEQFF.

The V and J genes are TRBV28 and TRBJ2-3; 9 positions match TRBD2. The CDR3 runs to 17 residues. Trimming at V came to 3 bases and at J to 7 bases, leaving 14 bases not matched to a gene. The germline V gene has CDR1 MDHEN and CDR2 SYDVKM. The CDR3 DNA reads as TGTGCCAGCAGTTTTTGGGTAGATGCGGGAGGGCCAAATACGCAGTATTTT. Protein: CASSFWVDAGGPNTQYF.

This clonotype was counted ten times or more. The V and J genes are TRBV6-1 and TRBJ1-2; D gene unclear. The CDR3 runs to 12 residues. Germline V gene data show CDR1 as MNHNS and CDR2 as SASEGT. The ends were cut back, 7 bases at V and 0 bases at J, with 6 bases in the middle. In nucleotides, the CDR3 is TGTGCCAGCACGGATACTAACTATGGCTACACCTTC. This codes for CASTDTNYGYTF.

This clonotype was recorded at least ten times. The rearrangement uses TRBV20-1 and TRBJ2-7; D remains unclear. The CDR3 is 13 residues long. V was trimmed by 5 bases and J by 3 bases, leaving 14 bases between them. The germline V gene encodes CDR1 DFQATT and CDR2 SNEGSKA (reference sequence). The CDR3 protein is CSADNDVGYEQYF. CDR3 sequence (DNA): TGCAGTGCTGATAACGACGTAGGCTACGAGCAGTACTTC.

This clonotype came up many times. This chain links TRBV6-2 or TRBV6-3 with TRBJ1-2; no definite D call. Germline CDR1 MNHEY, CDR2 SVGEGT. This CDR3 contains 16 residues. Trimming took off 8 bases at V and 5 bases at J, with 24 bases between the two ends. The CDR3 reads CASGPATAAGRYGYTF. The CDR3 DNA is TGTGCCAGCGGTCCTGCCACGGCAGCTGGAAGATATGGCTACACCTTC.

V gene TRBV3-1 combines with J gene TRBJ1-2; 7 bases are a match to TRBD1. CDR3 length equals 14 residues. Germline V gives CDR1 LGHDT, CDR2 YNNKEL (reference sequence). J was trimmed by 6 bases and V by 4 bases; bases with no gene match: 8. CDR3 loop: CASSLGGGRDGYTF. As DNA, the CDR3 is TGTGCCAGCAGCCTTGGAGGGGGCAGGGATGGCTACACCTTC.

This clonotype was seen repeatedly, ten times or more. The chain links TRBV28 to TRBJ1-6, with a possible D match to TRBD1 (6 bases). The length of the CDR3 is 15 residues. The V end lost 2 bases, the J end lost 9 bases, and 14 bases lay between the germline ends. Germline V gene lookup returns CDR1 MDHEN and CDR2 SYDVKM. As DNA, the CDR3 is TGTGCCAGCAGTTTAGAAACAGGGAAAACTTCACCCCTCCACTTT. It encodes CASSLETGKTSPLHF. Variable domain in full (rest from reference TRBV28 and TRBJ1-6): DVKVTQSSRYLVKRTGEKVFLECVQDMDHENMFWYRQDPGLGLRLIYFSYDVKMKEKGDIPEGYSVSREKKERFSLILESASTNQTSMYLCASSLETGKTSPLHFGNGTRLTVT.

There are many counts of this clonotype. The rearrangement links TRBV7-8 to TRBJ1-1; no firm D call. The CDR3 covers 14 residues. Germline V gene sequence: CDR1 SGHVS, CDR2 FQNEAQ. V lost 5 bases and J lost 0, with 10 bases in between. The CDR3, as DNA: TGTGCCAGCAGCATCAGAGACTTGAACACTGAAGCTTTCTTT. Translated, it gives CASSIRDLNTEAFF.

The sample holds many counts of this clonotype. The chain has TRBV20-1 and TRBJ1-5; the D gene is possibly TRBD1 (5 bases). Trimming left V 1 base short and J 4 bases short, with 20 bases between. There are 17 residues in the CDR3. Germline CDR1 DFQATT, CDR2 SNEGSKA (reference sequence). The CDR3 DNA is TGCAGTGCTAGAGTCCCCCCGGGGCTCGAAGGGAATCAGCCCCAGCATTTT. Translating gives CSARVPPGLEGNQPQHF.

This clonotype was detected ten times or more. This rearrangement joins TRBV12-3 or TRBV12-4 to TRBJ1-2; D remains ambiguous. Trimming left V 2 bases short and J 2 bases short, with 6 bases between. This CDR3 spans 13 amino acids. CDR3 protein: CASSLLMNYGYTF. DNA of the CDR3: TGTGCCAGCAGTTTACTTATGAACTATGGCTACACCTTC.

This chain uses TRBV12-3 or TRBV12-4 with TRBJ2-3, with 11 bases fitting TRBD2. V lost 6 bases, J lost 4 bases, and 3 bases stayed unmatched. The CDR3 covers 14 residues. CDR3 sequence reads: CASSILAGADTQYF. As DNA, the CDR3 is TGTGCCAGCAGCATACTAGCGGGAGCAGATACGCAGTATTTT.

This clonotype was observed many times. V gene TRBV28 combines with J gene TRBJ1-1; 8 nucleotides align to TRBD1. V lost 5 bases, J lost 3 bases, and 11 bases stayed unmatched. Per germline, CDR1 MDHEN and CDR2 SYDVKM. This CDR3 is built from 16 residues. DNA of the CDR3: TGTGCCAGCAGTCCCGGACAGGGAATTTATGACACTGAAGCTTTCTTT. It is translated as CASSPGQGIYDTEAFF.